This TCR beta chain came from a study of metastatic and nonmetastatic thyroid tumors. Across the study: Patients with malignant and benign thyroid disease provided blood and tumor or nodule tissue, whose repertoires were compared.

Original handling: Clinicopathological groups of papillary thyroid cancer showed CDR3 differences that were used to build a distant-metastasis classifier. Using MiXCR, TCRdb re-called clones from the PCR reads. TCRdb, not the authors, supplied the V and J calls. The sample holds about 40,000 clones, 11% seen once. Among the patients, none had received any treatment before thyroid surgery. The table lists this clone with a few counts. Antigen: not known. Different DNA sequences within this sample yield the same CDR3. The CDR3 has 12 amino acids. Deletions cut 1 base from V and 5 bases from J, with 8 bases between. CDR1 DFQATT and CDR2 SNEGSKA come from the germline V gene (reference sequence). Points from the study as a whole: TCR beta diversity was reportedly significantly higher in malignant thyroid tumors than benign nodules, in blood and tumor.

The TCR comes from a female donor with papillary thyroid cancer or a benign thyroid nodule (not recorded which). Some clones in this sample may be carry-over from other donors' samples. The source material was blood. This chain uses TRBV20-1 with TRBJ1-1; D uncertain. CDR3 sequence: CSARVGPTEAFF. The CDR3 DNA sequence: TGCAGTGCTAGAGTAGGTCCAACTGAAGCTTTCTTT.